The source of this T cell receptor (beta chain) is a study of glioma-infiltrating T cells. Turning to this clonotype: Its matching antigen is unknown.

The germline gives CDR1 LGHDT, CDR2 YNNKEL (reference sequence). The CDR3 contains 12 residues. Between the trimmed V and J ends, which lost 7 bases and 5 bases, there was a span of 9 bases. Using RNA template, CDR3s of TCR alpha and beta were amplified with iRepertoire arm-PCR. For one-step reverse transcription and amplification, roughly 100-400 ng of tissue mRNA or PBMC total RNA was used. TCRdb processed the multiplex PCR reads anew with MiXCR; each CDR3 protein has one entry. The data contain some 100,000 distinct CDR3 sequences, 20% to 30% of them singletons. Study-wide points: Gliomas, especially low-grade, showed above-expected tissue-blood divergence; non-neoplastic patients showed below.

The rearrangement uses TRBV3-1 and TRBJ2-1; D is perhaps TRBD2 (6 bases). The TCR originated in a human donor with low-grade glioma or glioblastoma, undergoing nonglioma brain surgery, or in good health (not recorded which). The sequenced sample was glioma tissue, nonneoplastic brain tissue, or PBMCs (not recorded which). CDR3 residues: CASIRTNNEQFF. CDR3 DNA sequence: TGTGCCAGCATCCGGACTAACAATGAGCAGTTCTTC.